This entry lists 30 T cell receptor beta chains sequenced from one sample in a study of T-cell memory formation after mild COVID-19. TCRdb re-called the 5' RACE reads through MiXCR, storing one row per CDR3 protein. The sample records 470,000 or so distinct CDR3 sequences, around 17% being singletons. The sequenced sample consisted of PBMCs or a T cell subset sorted from them (not recorded which). The receptor set was obtained from a man aged 18 to 30 who had mild COVID-19 (a few samples of this study predate the infection). Cell type and time point are not known.

This chain uses TRBV7-6 with TRBJ2-1; D possibly corresponds to TRBD1 (5 bases). Trimming took off 7 bases at V and 3 bases at J, with 16 bases between the two ends. The V gene's germline CDR1 is SGHVS and CDR2 FNYEAQ. The CDR3 length is 15 residues. The CDR3 region has the DNA TGTGCCAGCACTCCCAACTCTCAGGGCTACAATGAGCAGTTCTTC. Its translation: CASTPNSQGYNEQFF.

This clonotype was detected a few times. J is TRBJ2-2 and V is TRBV11-2; no clear D gene. V was shortened by 1 base and J by 6 bases, with 12 bases between the two germline ends. The germline gives CDR1 SGHAT, CDR2 FQNNGV. The CDR3 extends over 15 amino acids. The CDR3 loop reads CASSLGGLNPGELFF. In nucleotides, the CDR3 is TGTGCCAGCAGCTTAGGAGGCTTAAACCCCGGGGAGCTGTTTTTT.

This clonotype has ten or more counts. Compared with germline, one end of the junction differs, possibly owing to a read error. The chain uses TRBV7-7 and TRBJ2-5, with 10 bases aligning to TRBD1. In germline, CDR1 is SSHAT, CDR2 FNYEAQ (reference sequence). The CDR3 is 14 residues long. The chain's CDR3 is CASSLWTGGETQYF. CDR3 bases: TGTGCTAGCAGCTTGTGGACAGGGGGAGAGACCCAGTACTTC.

The rearrangement uses TRBV5-1 and TRBJ2-1, with D possibly being TRBD1 (5 bases). Germline V gene lookup returns CDR1 SGHRS and CDR2 YFSETQ. The CDR3 spans 15 residues. V lost 0 bases, J lost 0 bases, and 7 bases lay in between. For the CDR3, the DNA is TGCGCCAGCAGCTTGGGGGGCTACTCCTACAATGAGCAGTTCTTC. This codes for CASSLGGYSYNEQFF. Using reference TRBV5-1 and TRBJ2-1 for the parts outside the CDR3, the full variable domain is KAGVTQTPRYLIKTRGQQVTLSCSPISGHRSVSWYQQTPGQGLQFLFEYFSETQRNKGNFPGRFSGRQFSNSRSEMNVSTLELGDSALYLCASSLGGYSYNEQFFGPGTRLTVL.

This clonotype was seen a handful of times. The J gene is TRBJ2-3, the V gene TRBV10-2; 13 bases align to TRBD2. The CDR3 runs to 19 residues. Germline V gives CDR1 WSHSY, CDR2 SAAADI. Losses at the gene ends were 6 bases for V and 0 bases for J; bases not matched to a gene: 12. Written as DNA, the CDR3 is TGCGCCAGCAGAAGACTAGCGGGGGGACGGACTACTAGCACAGATACGCAGTATTTT. Translated: CASRRLAGGRTTSTDTQYF.

V and J are TRBV3-1 and TRBJ2-1, with TRBD2 matching 11 bases. The CDR3 has 16 amino acids. CDR1 is LGHDT, CDR2 YNNKEL, per germline (reference sequence). The V gene end was trimmed by 5 bases and the J gene end by 2 bases; junction bases not matched to a gene: 5. In DNA form, the CDR3 reads TGTGCCAGCAGCTATGAACTAGCGGGGGCCTACAATGAGCAGTTCTTC. Its translation: CASSYELAGAYNEQFF.

The J gene is TRBJ2-1, the V gene TRBV4-2; D call uncertain. Trimming pared 1 base from V and 0 bases from J, leaving 10 bases between. This CDR3 has 16 residues. Germline V CDR1 and CDR2: LGHNA, YNFKEQ. CDR3 nucleotide sequence: TGTGCCAGCAGCCAAGCAAGCACGAGCTCCTACAATGAGCAGTTCTTC. This codes for CASSQASTSSYNEQFF.

This clonotype has just a few counts. The chain joins TRBV27 to TRBJ2-2; 7 bases fit TRBD1. The CDR3 extends over 16 amino acids. With 6 bases clipped from V and 1 base from J, the junction kept 8 bases outside the gene matches. Per germline, CDR1 MNHEY and CDR2 SMNVEV (reference sequence). This chain's CDR3 is CASSPARQGNTGELFF. In DNA form, the CDR3 reads TGTGCCAGCAGCCCCGCCCGACAGGGGAACACCGGGGAGCTGTTTTTT.

The V and J genes are TRBV20-1 and TRBJ2-5; D is uncertain. The CDR3 contains 13 residues. V was clipped by 3 bases and J by 4 bases, with 12 bases between them. Per the germline V gene, CDR1 is DFQATT and CDR2 is SNEGSKA (reference sequence). CDR3 protein: CSARISGRETQYF. CDR3 bases: TGCAGTGCTAGGATATCAGGCCGAGAGACCCAGTACTTC.

The chain couples TRBV30 to TRBJ1-2; no firm D call. Germline V gene data show CDR1 as GTSNPN and CDR2 as SVGIG (reference sequence). Trimming removed 0 bases at V and 6 bases at J, with 14 bases between. The CDR3 spans 14 residues. The CDR3 is CAWSVSLGIDGYTF. CDR3 nucleotide sequence: TGTGCCTGGAGTGTGTCCTTGGGGATTGATGGCTACACCTTC.

This clonotype was seen a handful of times. The chain links TRBV29-1 to TRBJ2-2, with 13 nucleotides matching TRBD2. Per germline, CDR1 SQVTM and CDR2 ANQGSEA. CDR3 length equals 16 residues. Losses at the gene ends were 7 bases for V and 0 bases for J; bases not matched to a gene: 5. CDR3 region: CSAELAGGTNTGELFF. As DNA, the CDR3 is TGCAGCGCAGAACTAGCGGGGGGGACGAACACCGGGGAGCTGTTTTTT.

This clonotype was observed a handful of times. J is TRBJ2-5 and V is TRBV7-8; perhaps D is TRBD1 or TRBD2 (6 bases each). The germline V and J ends were trimmed by 5 bases and 4 bases, with 17 bases remaining between them. Germline loops: CDR1 SGHVS, CDR2 FQNEAQ. The CDR3 covers 15 residues. This CDR3 is CASSTERGGRETQYF. DNA for the CDR3: TGTGCCAGCAGCACCGAAAGAGGGGGGAGAGAGACCCAGTACTTC.

A few counts support this clonotype. The J gene is TRBJ2-3, the V gene TRBV29-1; D is unresolved. V shed 0 bases and J shed 6 bases, with 10 bases lying between them. The CDR3 is 13 amino acids. In germline, CDR1 is SQVTM, CDR2 ANQGSEA. CDR3 amino acids: CSVEEPTGDTQYF. The DNA for the CDR3 is TGCAGCGTTGAAGAGCCTACGGGCGATACGCAGTATTTT.

This clonotype was observed a handful of times. The CDR3 coding sequence is TGCGCCAGCAGCCCCCAGCCCACGGATACGCAGTATTTT. Translating it yields CASSPQPTDTQYF. The J gene is TRBJ2-3, the V gene TRBV5-1; no firm D call. The germline V and J ends were trimmed by 4 bases and 6 bases, with 12 bases remaining between them. The germline gives CDR1 SGHRS, CDR2 YFSETQ. CDR3 length: 13 amino acids.

The chain links TRBV3-1 to TRBJ1-1, with no clear D. Looked up from germline, CDR1 is LGHDT and CDR2 is YNNKEL (reference sequence). V gave up 5 bases and J gave up 0 bases, with 7 bases separating them. The length of the CDR3 is 13 residues. CDR3 nucleotide sequence: TGTGCCAGCAGCTCGGTACTGAACACTGAAGCTTTCTTT. Translation gives CASSSVLNTEAFF.

This clonotype was seen a handful of times. The chain couples TRBV9 to TRBJ2-1; D possibly matches TRBD1 or TRBD2 (5 bases each). Trimming took off 0 bases at V and 10 bases at J, with 8 bases between the two ends. Germline lookup yields CDR1 SGDLS and CDR2 YYNGEE. This CDR3 is built from 12 residues. For the CDR3, the DNA is TGTGCCAGCAGCGTAGACGGGGCCGAGCAGTTCTTC. Translation gives CASSVDGAEQFF.

The chain joins TRBV5-1 to TRBJ2-7; D gene ambiguous. Germline CDR1 SGHRS, CDR2 YFSETQ. CDR3 length: 14 amino acids. V was clipped by 4 bases and J by 0 bases, with 11 bases between them. DNA for the CDR3: TGCGCCAGCAGCCCCAGTTGGAGCTCCTACGAGCAGTACTTC. This gives the protein CASSPSWSSYEQYF.

This clonotype was seen more than once but under ten times. The chain joins TRBV14 to TRBJ2-7; D gene unclear. The CDR3 runs to 12 residues. The germline V gene encodes CDR1 SGHDN and CDR2 FVKESK. V lost 2 bases to trimming and J lost 3 bases, with 5 bases between them. The CDR3 protein is CASSQIYYEQYF. CDR3 nucleotides: TGTGCCAGCAGCCAAATTTACTACGAGCAGTACTTC.

The V and J genes are TRBV7-9 and TRBJ2-7; TRBD1 might be the D (6 bases). This CDR3 spans 15 amino acids. Germline V lookup: CDR1 SEHNR, CDR2 FQNEAQ (reference sequence). V lost 1 base to trimming and J lost 7 bases, with 17 bases between them. The CDR3 spells CASSLDFTGHGEQYV. The CDR3 DNA sequence: TGTGCCAGCAGCTTAGACTTTACAGGGCATGGAGAGCAGTACGTC.

This clonotype appeared a few times. The V call is TRBV29-1, the J call TRBJ2-3; 13 bases are shared with TRBD2. The CDR3 is 17 residues long. With 4 bases clipped from V and 1 base from J, the junction kept 8 bases outside the gene matches. Germline assignment: CDR1 SQVTM and CDR2 ANQGSEA. The CDR3, as DNA: TGCAGCGTTGTGACTAGCGGGGGGCCTCGACGCACAGATACGCAGTATTTT. It translates to CSVVTSGGPRRTDTQYF.

This clonotype was found a few times. The genes are TRBV20-1 and TRBJ2-7; D possibly uses TRBD1 or TRBD2 (5 bases each). The CDR3 extends over 16 amino acids. Germline V gives CDR1 DFQATT, CDR2 SNEGSKA (reference sequence). The ends were cut back, 1 base at V and 0 bases at J, with 16 bases in the middle. CDR3 bases: TGCAGTGCTAGAGTTGCCGGGGCTAAGATCTCCTACGAGCAGTACTTC. Translated: CSARVAGAKISYEQYF.

The rearrangement uses TRBV7-9 and TRBJ1-2; TRBD1 agrees at 8 bases. Trimming removed 1 base from V and 3 bases from J; junction bases left unmatched: 4. CDR3 size: 15 residues. Germline V gene data show CDR1 as SEHNR and CDR2 as FQNEAQ (reference sequence). CDR3 sequence reads: CASSLGAGGDYGYTF. CDR3 in DNA: TGTGCCAGCAGCTTAGGGGCAGGGGGCGACTATGGCTACACCTTC.

This clonotype was observed a few times. The gene calls are TRBV28 and TRBJ2-5; D perhaps matches TRBD1 (5 bases). Germline V CDR1 and CDR2: MDHEN, SYDVKM. This CDR3 spans 14 amino acids. The V end lost 4 bases, the J end lost 2 bases, and 11 bases lay between the germline ends. The CDR3 is CASSSIDSQETQYF. DNA for the CDR3: TGTGCCAGCAGTTCTATCGACAGTCAAGAGACCCAGTACTTC. The entire variable domain, with the rest obtained from reference TRBV28 and TRBJ2-5, is as follows: DVKVTQSSRYLVKRTGEKVFLECVQDMDHENMFWYRQDPGLGLRLIYFSYDVKMKEKGDIPEGYSVSREKKERFSLILESASTNQTSMYLCASSSIDSQETQYFGPGTRLLVL.

The table lists this clonotype with a few counts. The chain carries TRBV30 and TRBJ2-5; possibly TRBD1 for D (6 bases). Germline V gives CDR1 GTSNPN, CDR2 SVGIG (reference sequence). The CDR3 totals 16 residues. Between the trimmed V and J ends, which lost 3 bases and 5 bases, there was a span of 22 bases. CDR3 DNA sequence: TGTGCCTGGAGCCGACGTGGTACGGTCAGGGGCGAGACCCAGTACTTC. Its translation is CAWSRRGTVRGETQYF.

The gene calls are TRBV19 and TRBJ2-2; TRBD1 matches at 10 bases. This CDR3 is built from 17 residues. The germline gives CDR1 LNHDA, CDR2 SQIVND (reference sequence). Germline trimming cut 6 bases from V and 2 bases from J; bases unmatched to any gene: 9. CDR3 protein: CASSPSRDRGNTGELFF. In DNA, the CDR3 is TGTGCCAGTAGCCCGTCCCGGGACAGGGGAAACACCGGGGAGCTGTTTTTT. Full variable domain (rest looked up from reference TRBV19 and TRBJ2-2): DGGITQSPKYLFRKEGQNVTLSCEQNLNHDAMYWYRQDPGQGLRLIYYSQIVNDFQKGDIAEGYSVSREKKESFPLTVTSAQKNPTAFYLCASSPSRDRGNTGELFFGEGSRLTVL.

This clonotype was detected only a few times. The chain couples TRBV7-9 to TRBJ1-6; D might be TRBD1 (5 bases). CDR1 is SEHNR and CDR2 is FQNEAQ in the germline V gene (reference sequence). The CDR3 extends over 13 amino acids. Trimming took off 5 bases at V and 10 bases at J, with 12 bases between the two ends. This CDR3 is CASSTLRGSPLHF. DNA for the CDR3: TGTGCCAGCAGCACCCTGAGGGGATCACCCCTCCACTTT.

The rearrangement uses TRBV7-9 and TRBJ1-2, with 9 bases identical to TRBD1. The CDR3 is made up of 14 amino acids. The germline gives CDR1 SEHNR, CDR2 FQNEAQ (reference sequence). V dropped 6 bases and J dropped 4; count of bases not matched to a gene: 6. The DNA for the CDR3 is TGTGCCAGCAGTTCTACAGGGGGCAGCTATGGCTACACCTTC. This gives the protein CASSSTGGSYGYTF.

This clonotype has a handful of counts. This chain uses TRBV6-6 with TRBJ2-1; 8 bases fit TRBD1. V gave up 5 bases and J gave up 2 bases; unmatched junction bases: 5. The CDR3 is 15 amino acids. Looked up from germline, CDR1 is MNHNY and CDR2 is SVGAGI (reference sequence). The CDR3: CASSQGQETYNEQFF. In DNA, the CDR3 is TGTGCCAGCAGTCAGGGACAGGAGACCTACAATGAGCAGTTCTTC.

CDR3 sequence: CASSAKGGSYNEQFF. CDR3 coding DNA: TGTGCCAGCAGCGCTAAGGGAGGGTCCTACAATGAGCAGTTCTTC. The chain has TRBV11-2 and TRBJ2-1, with 7 positions matching TRBD2. The CDR3 length is 15 residues. The J segment lost 1 base and the V segment lost 5 bases, leaving 5 bases of the junction unmatched. Germline values: CDR1 SGHAT, CDR2 FQNNGV.

The CDR3 sequence: CASSAPLTRPTDTQYF. CDR3 DNA sequence: TGTGCCAGCAGCGCCCCACTCACGCGACCCACAGATACGCAGTATTTT. The chain uses TRBV9 and TRBJ2-3; D is uncertain. This CDR3 spans 16 amino acids. The germline V gene encodes CDR1 SGDLS and CDR2 YYNGEE. The V and J ends lost 3 bases and 2 bases respectively, with 16 bases between them.